Listed below are T cell receptor beta chains from one sample, sequenced in a study of blood T cell repertoires in COVID-19. Profiled with immunoSEQ multiplex PCR; TCRdb holds only in-frame clones, not every one. The sample consists of about 200,000 clones, approximately 80% of them appearing once. The specimen was peripheral blood. The source of these receptors is a human donor in a cohort sampled during active COVID-19. Each CDR3 is given with its conserved first and last residue. A D gene is named only where the DNA matches it firmly. Expanded clones get a size class; other rows say once, few or many, or leave the size out.

v_call,j_call,clone_size,d_call,cdr3_nt,cdr3_aa
TRBV12-3/TRBV12-4,TRBJ2-7,NA,TRBD1,TGTGCCAGCAGTGGGACAGCATCCTACGAGCAGTACTTC,CASSGTASYEQYF
TRBV7-2,TRBJ2-6,NA,NA,TGTGCCAGCAGCTTAGAAATTAGCTCTGGGGCCAACGTCCTGACTTTC,CASSLEISSGANVLTF
TRBV28,TRBJ1-1,NA,TRBD1,TGTGCCATCCAGGGGGCCACTGAAGCTTTCTTT,CAIQGATEAFF
TRBV24-1,TRBJ2-7,NA,NA,TGTGCCACCAGTGCCAGGGTAGGCGGTGACTCCTACGAGCAGTACTTC,CATSARVGGDSYEQYF
TRBV29-1,TRBJ1-2,NA,TRBD1,TGCAGCGTTTACAGGGGCGACTATGGCTACACCTTC,CSVYRGDYGYTF
TRBV4-1,TRBJ1-4,once,NA,TGCGCCAGCAGCCAAGATCCTACAGGGCTAAAACTGTTTTTT,CASSQDPTGLKLFF
TRBV15,TRBJ1-1,NA,TRBD1,TGTGCCACCAGCAGAGAGGGGACAGGGGGTCCGGGTACTGAAGCTTTCTTT,CATSREGTGGPGTEAFF
TRBV4-2,TRBJ2-7,many,TRBD1,TGTGCCAGCAGCCAAGAAGGGACAGGTGGCGAGCAGTACTTC,CASSQEGTGGEQYF
TRBV5-1,TRBJ2-5,NA,NA,TGCGCCAGCAGCTTAGGGGATGGGCGATCAGAGACCCAGTACTTC,CASSLGDGRSETQYF
TRBV3-1/TRBV3-2,TRBJ1-1,NA,NA,TGTGCCAGCAGCCAAGTCCCGACAGCCCTGAACACTGAAGCTTTCTTT,CASSQVPTALNTEAFF
TRBV6-2/TRBV6-3,TRBJ1-2,NA,TRBD1,TGTGCCAGCAGTTCGACAGGGTCTAACTATGGCTACACCTTC,CASSSTGSNYGYTF
TRBV18,TRBJ1-2,once,NA,TGTGCCAGCTCAGCGCAGCGGACAGCTAACTATGGCTACACCTTC,CASSAQRTANYGYTF
TRBV2,TRBJ1-1,NA,NA,TGTGCCAGCAGACGGGCAGGGGACACTGAAGCTTTCTTT,CASRRAGDTEAFF
TRBV19,TRBJ2-5,NA,NA,TGTGCCAGTAGTATAGAGGCAGGGTGGCAAGAGACCCAGTACTTC,CASSIEAGWQETQYF
TRBV11-2,TRBJ1-1,many,NA,TGTGCCAGCAGCTTAGACCCAGGGATGAACACTGAAGCTTTCTTT,CASSLDPGMNTEAFF
TRBV30,TRBJ2-3,NA,NA,TGTGCCTGGAGTGTTCAGGGGGATACGCAGTATTTT,CAWSVQGDTQYF
TRBV7-9,TRBJ2-7,few,TRBD2,TGTGCCAGCAGCCCAAGCGGGAGGTCCTACGAGCAGTACTTC,CASSPSGRSYEQYF
TRBV12-3/TRBV12-4,TRBJ2-3,NA,NA,TGTGCCAGCAGCCGGACAGCGACGCAGTATTTT,CASSRTATQYF
TRBV19,TRBJ2-6,few,NA,TGTGCCAGTAGCCCCACGGGGGGGGCCAACGTCCTGACTTTC,CASSPTGGANVLTF
TRBV5-1,TRBJ1-6,NA,TRBD1,TGCGCCAGCAGCGCCGGGACAGGGCACTCACCCCTCCACTTT,CASSAGTGHSPLHF
TRBV5-1,TRBJ2-3,NA,NA,TGCGCCAGCAGCTCAGGGGTCACAGATACGCAGTATTTT,CASSSGVTDTQYF
TRBV7-9,TRBJ2-7,NA,NA,TGTGCCAGCGGCCGACAGGTTCCGGGGAACTTC,CASGRQVPGNF
TRBV6-5,TRBJ1-2,NA,NA,TGTGCCAGCCATCTATCCGGCGAGGGAGGCTACACCTTC,CASHLSGEGGYTF
TRBV7-7,TRBJ2-2,NA,NA,TGTGCTAGCAGCTTAGGAGGTTCGGTCGGGGAGCTGTTTTTT,CASSLGGSVGELFF
TRBV5-1,TRBJ1-1,NA,TRBD1,TGCGCCAGCAGCCCCCGGACAGGTGACCCAGCTTTCTTT,CASSPRTGDPAFF
TRBV28,TRBJ2-1,few,TRBD1,TGTGCCAGCAGTCCTACCCGGACAGGGTATTTGGTGCAGTTCTTC,CASSPTRTGYLVQFF
TRBV7-9,TRBJ1-1,once,TRBD1,TGTGCCAGCAGCTTACCGGGGACAGTGAACACTGAAGCTTTCTTT,CASSLPGTVNTEAFF
TRBV9,TRBJ1-2,once,NA,TGTGCCAGCAGCGTAGTTGGAGGGGCGAATGGCTACACCTTC,CASSVVGGANGYTF
TRBV4-2,TRBJ2-3,NA,TRBD2,TGTGCCAGCAGCCAAATAGCGGGGGTGACAGATACGCAGTATTTT,CASSQIAGVTDTQYF
TRBV19,TRBJ1-1,once,NA,TGTGCCAGTAGTATTCGCGCGACAGGCCGTCTGGGGACTGAAGCTTTCTTT,CASSIRATGRLGTEAFF
TRBV6-5,TRBJ2-1,NA,TRBD2,TGTGCCAGCAGACTAGCGGGAGAAATCGGTGAGCAGTTCTTC,CASRLAGEIGEQFF
TRBV6-1,TRBJ2-3,NA,TRBD2,TGTGCCAGCAGTGAAAGACTAGCTCTAGGCACAGATACGCAGTATTTT,CASSERLALGTDTQYF
TRBV29-1,TRBJ1-5,NA,TRBD1,TGCAGCGTTTGGGAACCGGGACAGAATCAGCCCCAGCATTTT,CSVWEPGQNQPQHF
TRBV6-5,TRBJ2-3,NA,TRBD2,TGTGCCAGCAGTTATAGGACTGCGGGGGACACGCAGTATTTT,CASSYRTAGDTQYF
TRBV7-2,TRBJ1-4,few,TRBD1,TGTGCCAGCAGACAGGGGATGGATGAAAAACTGTTTTTT,CASRQGMDEKLFF
TRBV4-2,TRBJ2-1,NA,TRBD2,TGTGCCAGCAGCCATCGAGGGACTAGCGGGGACGAGCAGTTCTTC,CASSHRGTSGDEQFF
TRBV6-6,TRBJ1-5,once,TRBD1,TGTGCCAGCAGTCCGCGATCGGACAGGGCTTACAATCAGCCCCAGCATTTT,CASSPRSDRAYNQPQHF
TRBV7-8,TRBJ1-6,NA,TRBD1,TGTGCCAGCAGAATCGGGACAGGGGATTCACCCCTCCACTTT,CASRIGTGDSPLHF
TRBV27,TRBJ2-2,NA,NA,TGTGCCAGCAGTTTTAAGAACACCGGGGAGCTGTTTTTT,CASSFKNTGELFF
TRBV2,TRBJ1-4,NA,NA,TGTGCCAGCAACGCCGGGGGGCGAAGTGAAAAACTGTTTTTT,CASNAGGRSEKLFF
TRBV5-1,TRBJ2-1,NA,NA,TGCGCCAGCAGCTTGGCCGGGGCTAGCGTTGGGAATGAGCAGTTCTTC,CASSLAGASVGNEQFF
TRBV6-6,TRBJ2-3,NA,NA,TGTGCCAGCAGTTACCCAGGGGTCACAGATACGCAGTATTTT,CASSYPGVTDTQYF
TRBV3-1/TRBV3-2,TRBJ1-2,NA,NA,TGTGCCAGCAGGCCAGGGCGGAGCTATGGCTACACCTTC,CASRPGRSYGYTF
TRBV12-3/TRBV12-4,TRBJ2-1,NA,NA,TGTGCCAGCAGTTTAGGGGGGCCGGGGGAGCAGTTCTTC,CASSLGGPGEQFF
TRBV5-7,TRBJ2-2,NA,TRBD1,TGTGCCAGCAGTTTAACCGGGACAGAACACACCGGGGAGCTGTTTTTT,CASSLTGTEHTGELFF
TRBV2,TRBJ2-7,NA,TRBD2,TGTGCCAGCATAGCGGGCAGGGAGGCCTACGAGCAGTACTTC,CASIAGREAYEQYF
TRBV7-3,TRBJ1-6,NA,NA,TGTGCCAGCAGCTCAGAAGGACTGCCGAATTCACCCCTCCACTTT,CASSSEGLPNSPLHF
TRBV19,TRBJ1-2,many,NA,TGTGCCAGTAGTTACACAGGCTCCCGTGGCTACACCTTC,CASSYTGSRGYTF
TRBV6-5,TRBJ1-1,NA,TRBD1,TGTGCCAGCACTCGTGGGGACAGGGACACTGAAGCTTTCTTT,CASTRGDRDTEAFF
TRBV6-6,TRBJ1-1,few,NA,TGTGCCAGCAGTCGGCCTGGCGGTCTAGGGGACACTGAAGCTTTCTTT,CASSRPGGLGDTEAFF
TRBV2,TRBJ1-5,NA,NA,TGTGCCAGCAGTGAGACTGGCCCGTATCAGCCCCAGCATTTT,CASSETGPYQPQHF